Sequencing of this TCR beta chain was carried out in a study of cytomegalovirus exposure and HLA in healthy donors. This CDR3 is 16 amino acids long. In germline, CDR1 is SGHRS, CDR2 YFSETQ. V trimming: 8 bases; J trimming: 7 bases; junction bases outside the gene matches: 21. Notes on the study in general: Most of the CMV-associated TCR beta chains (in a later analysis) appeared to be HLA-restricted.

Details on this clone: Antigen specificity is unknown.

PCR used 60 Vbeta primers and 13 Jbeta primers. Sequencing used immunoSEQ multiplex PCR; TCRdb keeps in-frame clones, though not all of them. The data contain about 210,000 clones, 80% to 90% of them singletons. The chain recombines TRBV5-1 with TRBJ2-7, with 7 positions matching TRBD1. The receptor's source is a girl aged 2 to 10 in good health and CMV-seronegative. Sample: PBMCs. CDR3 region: CASTYSTGPQFGEQYF. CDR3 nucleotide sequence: TGCGCCAGTACCTACTCGACAGGGCCCCAGTTCGGTGAGCAGTACTTC.